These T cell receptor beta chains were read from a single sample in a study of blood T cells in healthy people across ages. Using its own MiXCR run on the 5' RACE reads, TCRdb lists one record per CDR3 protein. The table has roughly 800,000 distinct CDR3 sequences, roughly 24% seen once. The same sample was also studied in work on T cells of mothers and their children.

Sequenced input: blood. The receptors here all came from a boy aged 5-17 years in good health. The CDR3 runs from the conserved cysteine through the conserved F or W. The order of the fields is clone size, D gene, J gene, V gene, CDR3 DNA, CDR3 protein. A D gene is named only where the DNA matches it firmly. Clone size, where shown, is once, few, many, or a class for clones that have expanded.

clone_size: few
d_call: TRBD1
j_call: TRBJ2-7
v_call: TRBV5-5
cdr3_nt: TGTGCCAGCAGCTTGGTCCCAACCGGGACAGGGGCCTACGAGCAGTACTTC
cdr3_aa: CASSLVPTGTGAYEQYF

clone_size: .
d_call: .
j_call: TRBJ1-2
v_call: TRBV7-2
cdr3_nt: TGTGCCAGCAGCCGAGGGGGATACTATGGCTACACCTTC
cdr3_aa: CASSRGGYYGYTF

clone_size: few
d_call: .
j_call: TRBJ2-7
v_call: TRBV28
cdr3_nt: TGTGCCAGCAGTTTGGGCAGCCTTAGCTCCTACGAGCAGTACTTC
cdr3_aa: CASSLGSLSSYEQYF

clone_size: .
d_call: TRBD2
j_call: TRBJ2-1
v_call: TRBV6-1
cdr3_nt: TGTGCCAGCAGGGGACTAGCGGGGTATGAGCAGTTCTTC
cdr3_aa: CASRGLAGYEQFF

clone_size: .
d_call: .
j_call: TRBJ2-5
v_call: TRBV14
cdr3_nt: TGTGCCAGCAGCCAAGATCATAGCGCCGCGGGGACCCAGTACTTC
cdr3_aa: CASSQDHSAAGTQYF

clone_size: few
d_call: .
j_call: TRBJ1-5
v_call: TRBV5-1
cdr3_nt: TGCGCCAGCAGCTTCGAGGGGAATCAGCCCCAGCATTTT
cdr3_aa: CASSFEGNQPQHF

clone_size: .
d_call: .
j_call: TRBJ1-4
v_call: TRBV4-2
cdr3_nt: TGTGCCAGCAGCCAAGATTGGGGCTTAAAACTGTTTTTT
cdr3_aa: CASSQDWGLKLFF

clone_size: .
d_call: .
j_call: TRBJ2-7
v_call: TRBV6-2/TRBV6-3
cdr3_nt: .
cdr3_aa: CASSFGAGTHPYEQYF

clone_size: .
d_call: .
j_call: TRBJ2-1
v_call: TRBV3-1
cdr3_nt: TGTGCCAGCAGCCAAGATCCAGCGGGACACTACAATGAGCAGTTCTTC
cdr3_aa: CASSQDPAGHYNEQFF

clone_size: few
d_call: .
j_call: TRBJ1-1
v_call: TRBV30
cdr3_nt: TGTGCCTGGAGTGTAACGCAGGGGAACACTGAAGCTTTCTTT
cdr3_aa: CAWSVTQGNTEAFF

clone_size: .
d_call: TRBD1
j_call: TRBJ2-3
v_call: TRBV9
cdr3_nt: TGTGCCAGCAGCGTATATCAGGGGGCAGATACGCAGTATTTT
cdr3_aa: CASSVYQGADTQYF

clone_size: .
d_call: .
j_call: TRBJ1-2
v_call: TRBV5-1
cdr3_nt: TGCGCCAGCTTGAACGGTGGCTACACCTTC
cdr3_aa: CASLNGGYTF

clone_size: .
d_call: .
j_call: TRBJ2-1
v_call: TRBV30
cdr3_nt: TGTGCCTGGAGTTTTGGCCTTAATGAGCAGTTCTTC
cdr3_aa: CAWSFGLNEQFF

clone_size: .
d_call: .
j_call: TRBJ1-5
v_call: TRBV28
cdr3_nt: TGTGCCAGCAGTCTGATCTCTTTCGGGGCCCGCGGACAGAGGGAGCGGCAGCCCCAGCATTTT
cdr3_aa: CASSLISFGARGQRERQPQHF

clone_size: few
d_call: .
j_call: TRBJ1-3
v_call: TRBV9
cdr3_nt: TGTGCCAGCAGCGCACAGGGCGCCCCTCGAAACACCATATATTTT
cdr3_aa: CASSAQGAPRNTIYF

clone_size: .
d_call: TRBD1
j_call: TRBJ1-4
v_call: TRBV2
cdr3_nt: TGTGCCAGCATGGACAGGGTTTGGGAAAAACTGTTTTTT
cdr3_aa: CASMDRVWEKLFF

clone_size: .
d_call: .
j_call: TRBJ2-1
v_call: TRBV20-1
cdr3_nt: TGCAGTGCAAGCTACGACAATGAGCAGTTCTTC
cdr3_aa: CSASYDNEQFF

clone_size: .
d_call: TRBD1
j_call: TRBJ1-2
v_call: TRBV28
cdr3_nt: TGTGCCAGCAGTTCTTCCGACAGGGTTATTGGCTACACCTTC
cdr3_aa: CASSSSDRVIGYTF

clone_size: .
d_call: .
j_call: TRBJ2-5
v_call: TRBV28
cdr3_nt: TGTGCCAGCAGTTTGGTGGCTCCCGGAAAGACCCAGTACTTC
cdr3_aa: CASSLVAPGKTQYF

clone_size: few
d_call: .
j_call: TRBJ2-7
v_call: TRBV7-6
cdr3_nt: TGTGCCAGCCGGCCCTCGGTCCTCTCCTACGAGCAGTACTTC
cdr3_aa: CASRPSVLSYEQYF

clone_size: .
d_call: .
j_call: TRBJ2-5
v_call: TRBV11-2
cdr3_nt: TGTGCCAGCAGCTTAGATCAGGCTATCCAAGAGACCCAGTACTTC
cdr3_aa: CASSLDQAIQETQYF

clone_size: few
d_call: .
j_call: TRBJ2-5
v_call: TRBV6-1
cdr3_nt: TGTGCCAGCAGGGAGACGGTACAAGAGACCCAGTACTTC
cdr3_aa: CASRETVQETQYF

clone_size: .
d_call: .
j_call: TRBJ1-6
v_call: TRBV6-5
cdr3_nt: TGTGCCAGCGGAATTGGAATTAGCTCCTATAATTCACCCCTCCACTTT
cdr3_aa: CASGIGISSYNSPLHF

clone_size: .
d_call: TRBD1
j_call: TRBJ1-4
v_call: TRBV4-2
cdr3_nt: TGTGCCAGCAGCCGAACCGGGACAGGGCTTGAAAAACTGTTTTTT
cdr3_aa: CASSRTGTGLEKLFF

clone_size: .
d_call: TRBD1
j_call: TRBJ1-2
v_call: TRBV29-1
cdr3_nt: TGCAGCGTTGTGGGACAGGGAACGGCGGGCTACACCTTC
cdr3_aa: CSVVGQGTAGYTF